Sequencing of this T cell receptor (beta chain) was carried out in a study of Ad26.COV2.S vaccination and SARS-CoV-2 variants. Looking at the study overall: In the study, Ad26.COV2.S was injected intramuscularly once, or twice 56 days apart.

Assay used: immunoSEQ multiplex PCR; TCRdb lists only in-frame clones, some missing. The data show about 350,000 clones, around 87% seen once. CDR3 length: 16 residues. Germline V gene data show CDR1 as SGDLS and CDR2 as YYNGEE. V gave up 4 bases and J gave up 1 base, with 18 bases separating them. Treatment here: approximately 18 received Ad26.COV2.S at low or high dose, single or two shots; several received placebo; per-sample allocation not given. Vaccine and placebo recipients were sampled on day 63 after the first injection. The clonotype comes from a person aged 18-60 years who received the Ad26.COV2.S COVID-19 vaccine or a placebo. The sequencing here drew on peripheral blood, taken in a trial of Ad26.COV2.S vaccine versus placebo. This chain uses TRBV9 with TRBJ2-7; D might be TRBD2 (5 bases). This chain's CDR3 is CASSPAAGLVSYEQYF. CDR3 nucleotides: TGTGCCAGCAGCCCCGCCGCGGGCCTCGTATCCTACGAGCAGTACTTC.